Each of the 17 T cell receptor beta chains below was sequenced from the same sample in a study of cytotoxic CD8 clonotypes in ibrutinib-treated CLL. Using immunoSEQ multiplex PCR, the repertoire was profiled, and TCRdb retains in-frame clones only, with some absent. The sample yields about 50,000 clones, more than 55% seen once. Material: PBMCs, obtained after 24 months of ibrutinib treatment. The receptors were sampled from a human donor with chronic lymphocytic leukemia.

The J gene is TRBJ1-2, the V gene TRBV2; D is ambiguous. Trimming shortened V by 0 bases and J by 9 bases, and 17 bases separated the two germline ends. Looked up from germline, CDR1 is SNHLY and CDR2 is FYNNEI. The CDR3 extends over 15 amino acids. The CDR3 DNA reads TGTGCCAGCAGTGAAGCGCTCCGGGGATCCGGGAGCTACACCTTC. It yields the protein CASSEALRGSGSYTF.

This clone appeared a few times. This same CDR3 is encoded by further DNA sequences in the sample. The chain is built from TRBV5-5 and TRBJ1-6; D not resolved. Germline assignment: CDR1 SGHKS and CDR2 YYEKEE (reference sequence). This CDR3 contains 13 residues. Trimming cost V 1 base and J 8 bases, with 7 bases left between them. This chain's CDR3 is CASSLSPHSPLHF. The DNA for the CDR3 is TGTGCCAGCAGCTTGTCGCCCCATTCACCCCTCCACTTT.

The gene calls are TRBV11-2 and TRBJ2-7, with 9 bases that match TRBD1. After removal of 5 bases from V and 3 bases from J, the junction contained 11 bases not matched to a gene. CDR1 is SGHAT, CDR2 FQNNGV, per germline. The CDR3 has 16 residues. The CDR3 loop reads CASSLGRDRVNYEQYF. The CDR3 DNA follows: TGTGCCAGCAGCCTGGGACGGGACAGGGTTAACTACGAGCAGTACTTC.

This rearrangement joins TRBV6-1 to TRBJ1-1; D possibly corresponds to TRBD1 (5 bases). This CDR3 has 16 residues. Germline loops: CDR1 MNHNS, CDR2 SASEGT. Deletions cut 0 bases from V and 0 bases from J, with 11 bases between. The DNA for the CDR3 is TGTGCCAGCAGTGAAGCTTGGACAAACTTGAACACTGAAGCTTTCTTT. Translating it yields CASSEAWTNLNTEAFF.

This clone was found once. The V and J genes are TRBV4-2 and TRBJ2-5, with TRBD2 matching 9 bases. The CDR3 is 16 residues long. Per the germline V gene, CDR1 is LGHNA and CDR2 is YNFKEQ. The V and J ends lost 4 bases and 5 bases, in that order; junction bases with no gene match: 11. The CDR3 protein is CASSRTRGGALETQYF. In DNA, the CDR3 is TGTGCCAGCAGCCGTACCCGCGGGGGGGCCCTGGAGACCCAGTACTTC.

The chain couples TRBV9 to TRBJ2-1; possible D gene TRBD2, 6 bases. The CDR3 covers 14 residues. Per germline, CDR1 SGDLS and CDR2 YYNGEE. Trimming shortened V by 3 bases and J by 7 bases, and 14 bases separated the two germline ends. The CDR3 nucleotides are TGTGCCAGCAGCGCCCGGGACTGGATAAATGAGCAGTTCTTC. This encodes CASSARDWINEQFF. The full variable domain, rest sourced from reference TRBV9 and TRBJ2-1, is DSGVTQTPKHLITATGQRVTLRCSPRSGDLSVYWYQQSLDQGLQFLIQYYNGEERAKGNILERFSAQQFPDLHSELNLSSLELGDSALYFCASSARDWINEQFFGPGTRLTVL.

V usage is TRBV6-1 and J usage is TRBJ1-5; weak D call: TRBD1 (5 bases). The V end was cut by 7 bases, the J end by 2 bases, with 15 bases between. CDR1 MNHNS and CDR2 SASEGT come from the germline V gene. The CDR3 is 15 amino acids. CDR3: CASTLAAGGNQPQHF. CDR3 bases: TGTGCCAGCACCCTAGCCGCGGGGGGCAATCAGCCCCAGCATTTT.

The chain uses TRBV18 and TRBJ2-5; D is perhaps TRBD1 or TRBD2 (5 bases each). Trimming took 6 bases from V and 4 from J, leaving 18 bases between them. CDR1 and CDR2 (germline): KGHSH, LQKENI. The CDR3 loop spans 15 amino acids. CDR3 DNA: TGTGCCAGCTCCCTCACAGGACCGAGGGGAGAGACCCAGTACTTC. It is translated as CASSLTGPRGETQYF.

The chain is built from TRBV21-1 and TRBJ1-1; the DNA was not used to check the table's D call, TRBD1. TRBV21-1 constitutes a pseudogene. The CDR3 has 11 residues. The CDR3 DNA reads as TGTGCCAGCAGCGTATCCCCCAGGGGGTTCTTT. Its translation: CASSVSPRGFF.

This sequence joins TRBV5-1 and TRBJ2-5; D ambiguous. Germline CDR1 and CDR2: SGHRS and YFSETQ. The CDR3 sequence is 14 residues long. Trimming stripped 0 bases from V and 1 base from J, with 7 bases between. CDR3 bases: TGCGCCAGCAGCTTGGTATCAAGCCAAGAGACCCAGTACTTC. Encoded protein: CASSLVSSQETQYF. Filled out from reference TRBV5-1 and TRBJ2-5, the complete variable domain reads KAGVTQTPRYLIKTRGQQVTLSCSPISGHRSVSWYQQTPGQGLQFLFEYFSETQRNKGNFPGRFSGRQFSNSRSEMNVSTLELGDSALYLCASSLVSSQETQYFGPGTRLLVL.

The chain links TRBV6-1 to TRBJ2-7; no definite D call. This CDR3 has 11 residues. The ends were cut back, 2 bases at V and 7 bases at J, with 6 bases in the middle. The germline V gene encodes CDR1 MNHNS and CDR2 SASEGT. The CDR3 region has the DNA TGTGCCAGCAGTGAAAGGTGGGAGCAGTACTTC. It codes for CASSERWEQYF.

This chain joins TRBV18 and TRBJ2-7, with D uncertain. Germline CDR1 and CDR2: KGHSH and LQKENI. The CDR3 loop spans 15 amino acids. With 3 bases removed from V and 4 bases from J, the gap between germline ends came to 16 bases. The CDR3: CASSPPQPSSYEQYF. The CDR3 DNA sequence: TGTGCCAGCTCACCGCCACAGCCTTCATCGTACGAGCAGTACTTC.

V and J are TRBV4-2 and TRBJ2-7, with a possible D match to TRBD1 (6 bases). Germline CDR1 is LGHNA and CDR2 is YNFKEQ. This CDR3 is built from 15 residues. Between the trimmed V and J ends, which lost 0 bases and 4 bases, there was a span of 13 bases. The CDR3 is CASSQDGAGVYEQYF. The CDR3 DNA follows: TGTGCCAGCAGCCAAGATGGGGCAGGGGTGTACGAGCAGTACTTC.

The chain has TRBV5-1 and TRBJ1-4; TRBD1 aligns across 8 bases. CDR1 and CDR2 (germline): SGHRS, YFSETQ. J was trimmed by 11 bases and V by 4 bases; bases with no gene match: 7. The CDR3 runs to 13 residues. Here the CDR3 reads CASSTADRVKLFF. In DNA, the CDR3 is TGCGCCAGCAGCACCGCGGACAGGGTCAAACTGTTTTTT.

This sequence joins TRBV7-6 and TRBJ1-3; D not certain. The CDR3 is 13 amino acids. The germline gives CDR1 SGHVS, CDR2 FNYEAQ. The V end lost 5 bases, the J end lost 0 bases, and 5 bases lay between the germline ends. The CDR3 loop reads CASSPHSGNTIYF. The CDR3 DNA sequence: TGTGCCAGCAGCCCTCACTCTGGAAACACCATATATTTT.

The chain has TRBV7-6 and TRBJ2-5, with 13 bases lining up with TRBD2. After removal of 5 bases from V and 2 bases from J, the junction contained 8 bases not matched to a gene. Germline V CDR1 and CDR2: SGHVS, FNYEAQ. The CDR3 runs 17 residues. DNA for the CDR3: TGTGCCAGCAGCCCTCGGGGGACTAGCGGGGAGCAAGAGACCCAGTACTTC. Its protein is CASSPRGTSGEQETQYF.

The rearrangement joins TRBV4-1 to TRBJ2-7; possible D gene TRBD1, 6 bases. Trimming pared 4 bases from V and 4 bases from J, leaving 11 bases between. The CDR3 runs to 13 residues. In germline, CDR1 is MGHRA, CDR2 YSYEKL. This CDR3 is CASSPIQGYEQYF. The CDR3 DNA is TGCGCCAGCAGCCCAATACAGGGTTACGAGCAGTACTTC.